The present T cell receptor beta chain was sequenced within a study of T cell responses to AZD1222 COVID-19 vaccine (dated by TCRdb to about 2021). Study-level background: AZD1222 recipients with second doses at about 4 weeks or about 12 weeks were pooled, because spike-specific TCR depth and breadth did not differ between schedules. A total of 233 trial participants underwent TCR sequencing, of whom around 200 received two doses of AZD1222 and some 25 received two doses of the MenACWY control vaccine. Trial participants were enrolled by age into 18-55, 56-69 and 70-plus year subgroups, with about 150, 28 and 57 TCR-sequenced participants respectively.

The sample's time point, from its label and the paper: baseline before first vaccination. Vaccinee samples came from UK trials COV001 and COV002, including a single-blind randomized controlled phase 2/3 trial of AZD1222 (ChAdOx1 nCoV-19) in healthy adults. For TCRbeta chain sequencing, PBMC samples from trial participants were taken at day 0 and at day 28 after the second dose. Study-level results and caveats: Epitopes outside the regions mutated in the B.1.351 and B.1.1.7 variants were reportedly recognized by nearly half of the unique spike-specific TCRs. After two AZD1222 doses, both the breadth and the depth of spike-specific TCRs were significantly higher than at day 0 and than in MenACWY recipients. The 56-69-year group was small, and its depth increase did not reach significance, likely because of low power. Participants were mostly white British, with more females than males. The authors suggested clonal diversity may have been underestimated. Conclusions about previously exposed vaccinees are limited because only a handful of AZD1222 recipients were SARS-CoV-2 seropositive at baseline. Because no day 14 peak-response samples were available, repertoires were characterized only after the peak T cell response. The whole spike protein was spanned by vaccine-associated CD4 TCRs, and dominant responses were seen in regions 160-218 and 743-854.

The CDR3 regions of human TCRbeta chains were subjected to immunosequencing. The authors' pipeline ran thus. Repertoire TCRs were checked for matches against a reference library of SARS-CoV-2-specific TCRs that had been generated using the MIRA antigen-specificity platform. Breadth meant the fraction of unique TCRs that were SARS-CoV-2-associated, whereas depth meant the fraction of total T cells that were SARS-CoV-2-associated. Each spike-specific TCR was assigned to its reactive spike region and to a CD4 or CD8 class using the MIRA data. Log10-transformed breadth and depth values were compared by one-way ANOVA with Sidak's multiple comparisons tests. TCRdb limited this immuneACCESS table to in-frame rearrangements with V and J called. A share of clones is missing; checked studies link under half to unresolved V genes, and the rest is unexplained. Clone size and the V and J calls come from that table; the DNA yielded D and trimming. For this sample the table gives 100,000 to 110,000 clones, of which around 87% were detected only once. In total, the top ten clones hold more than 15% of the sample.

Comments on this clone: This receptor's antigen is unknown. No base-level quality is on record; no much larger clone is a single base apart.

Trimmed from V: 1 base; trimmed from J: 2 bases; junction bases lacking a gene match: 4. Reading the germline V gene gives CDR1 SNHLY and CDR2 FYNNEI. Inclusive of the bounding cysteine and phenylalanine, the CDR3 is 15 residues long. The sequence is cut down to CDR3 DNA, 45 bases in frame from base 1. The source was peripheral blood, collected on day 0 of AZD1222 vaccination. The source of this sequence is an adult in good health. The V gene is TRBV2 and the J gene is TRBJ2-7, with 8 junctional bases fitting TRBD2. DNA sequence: TGTGCCAGCAGTGAAGAGCGGGGGCGACCCTACGAGCAGTACTTC. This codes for CASSEERGRPYEQYF. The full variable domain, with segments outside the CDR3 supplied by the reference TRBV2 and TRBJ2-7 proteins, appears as EPEVTQTPSHQVTQMGQEVILRCVPISNHLYFYWYRQILGQKVEFLVSFYNNEISEKSEIFDDQFSVERPDGSNFTLKIRSTKLEDSAMYFCASSEERGRPYEQYFGPGTRLTVT.